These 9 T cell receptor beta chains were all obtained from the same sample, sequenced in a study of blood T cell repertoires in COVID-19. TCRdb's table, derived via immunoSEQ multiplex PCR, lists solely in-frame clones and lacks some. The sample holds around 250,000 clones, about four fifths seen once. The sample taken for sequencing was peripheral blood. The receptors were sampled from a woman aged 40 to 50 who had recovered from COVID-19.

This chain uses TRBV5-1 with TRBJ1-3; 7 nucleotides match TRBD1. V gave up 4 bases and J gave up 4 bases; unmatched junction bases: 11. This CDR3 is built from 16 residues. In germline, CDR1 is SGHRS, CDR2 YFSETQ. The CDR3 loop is CASSQGQVNEGNTIYF. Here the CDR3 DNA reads TGCGCCAGCAGCCAAGGACAGGTGAATGAGGGAAACACCATATATTTT.

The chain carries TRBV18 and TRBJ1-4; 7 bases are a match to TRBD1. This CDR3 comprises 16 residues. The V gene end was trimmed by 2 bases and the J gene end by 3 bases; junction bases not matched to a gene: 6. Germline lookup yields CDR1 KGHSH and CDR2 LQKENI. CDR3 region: CASSPSRGQPNEKLFF. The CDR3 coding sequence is TGTGCCAGCTCACCAAGTAGGGGGCAGCCTAATGAAAAACTGTTTTTT.

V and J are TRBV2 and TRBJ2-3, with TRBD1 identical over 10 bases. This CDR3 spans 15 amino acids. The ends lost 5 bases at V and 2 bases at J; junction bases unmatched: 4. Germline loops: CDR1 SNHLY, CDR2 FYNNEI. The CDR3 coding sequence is TGTGCCAGCAGTATGGACAGGGGGAACACAGATACGCAGTATTTT. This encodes CASSMDRGNTDTQYF. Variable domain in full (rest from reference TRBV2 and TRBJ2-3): EPEVTQTPSHQVTQMGQEVILRCVPISNHLYFYWYRQILGQKVEFLVSFYNNEISEKSEIFDDQFSVERPDGSNFTLKIRSTKLEDSAMYFCASSMDRGNTDTQYFGPGTRLTVL.

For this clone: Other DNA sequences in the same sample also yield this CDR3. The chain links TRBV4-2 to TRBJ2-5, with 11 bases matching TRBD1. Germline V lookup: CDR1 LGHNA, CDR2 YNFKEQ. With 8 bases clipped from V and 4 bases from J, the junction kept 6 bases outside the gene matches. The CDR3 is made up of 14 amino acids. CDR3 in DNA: TGTGCCAGCTCCCAGGGACAGGGGGGAGAGACCCAGTACTTC. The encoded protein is CASSQGQGGETQYF.

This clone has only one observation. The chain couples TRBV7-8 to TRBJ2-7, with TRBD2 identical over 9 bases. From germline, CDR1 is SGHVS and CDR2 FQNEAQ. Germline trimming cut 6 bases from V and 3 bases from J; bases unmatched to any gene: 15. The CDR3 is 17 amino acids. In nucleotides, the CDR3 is TGTGCCAGCAGTTCTTACCCGCGGGGGGGACTGTACTACGAGCAGTACTTC. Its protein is CASSSYPRGGLYYEQYF.

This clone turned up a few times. The CDR3, as DNA: TGTGCCACCAGCAGGGACAGGGAGTCACCCCTCCACTTT. As protein: CATSRDRESPLHF. V usage is TRBV15 and J usage is TRBJ1-6, with TRBD1 matching 8 bases. Germline CDR1 is LNHNV and CDR2 is YYDKDF (reference sequence). The junction had 2 bases not matched to a gene; V was cut back by 3 bases and J by 10 bases. The CDR3 is 13 residues long.

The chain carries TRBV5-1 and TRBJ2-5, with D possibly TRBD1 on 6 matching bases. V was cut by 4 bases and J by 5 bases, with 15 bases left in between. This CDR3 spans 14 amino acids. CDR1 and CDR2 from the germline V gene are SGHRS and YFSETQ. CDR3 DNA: TGCGCCAGCAGCCTCCAGGGGTCCCCTGAGACCCAGTACTTC. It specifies CASSLQGSPETQYF.

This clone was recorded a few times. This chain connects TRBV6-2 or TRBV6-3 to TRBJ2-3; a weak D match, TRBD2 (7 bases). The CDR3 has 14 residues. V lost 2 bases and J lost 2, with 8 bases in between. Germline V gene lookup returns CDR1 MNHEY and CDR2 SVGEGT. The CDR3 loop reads CASSYGGATDTQYF. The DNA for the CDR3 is TGTGCCAGCAGTTACGGGGGGGCCACAGATACGCAGTATTTT.

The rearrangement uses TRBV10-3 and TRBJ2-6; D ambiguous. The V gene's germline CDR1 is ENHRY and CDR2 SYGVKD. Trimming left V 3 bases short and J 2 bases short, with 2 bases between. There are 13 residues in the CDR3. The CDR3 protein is CAISDTGANVLTF. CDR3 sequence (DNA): TGTGCCATCAGTGACACTGGGGCCAACGTCCTGACTTTC.